This T cell receptor (beta chain) was profiled in a study of shared clonotypes between healthy human individuals. The V segment lost 3 bases and the J segment 11 bases; nucleotides outside the gene matches: 5. The germline CDR1 and CDR2 sequences are GTSNPN and SVGIG (reference sequence). The CDR3 is 11 amino acids. Only in-frame clones appear in the TCRdb table, and some are missing; sequencing was by immunoSEQ multiplex PCR. The sample shows about 2.4 million clones, 85% to 95% of them seen only once. The sequenced sample was naive CD4+ T cells sorted from blood. Subset specified: CD45RA+ positively selected. The chain couples TRBV30 to TRBJ1-1; 8 bases fit TRBD1. This TCR was sampled from a man between 18 and 29 years old in good health. In nucleotides, the CDR3 is TGTGCCTGGAGAGGACAGGGTCGTGCTTTCTTT. Protein product: CAWRGQGRAFF. Based on the CDR3 plus reference TRBV30 and TRBJ1-1, the full variable domain is SQTIHQWPATLVQPVGSPLSLECTVEGTSNPNLYWYRQAAGRGLQLLFYSVGIGQISSEVPQNLSASRPQDRQFILSSKKLLLSDSGFYLCAWRGQGRAFFGQGTRLTVV.